Shown below are 7 T cell receptor beta chains from a single sample sequenced in a study of cytomegalovirus exposure and HLA in healthy donors. Amplification used 60 Vbeta primers and 13 Jbeta primers. Data came from immunoSEQ multiplex PCR; TCRdb stores just in-frame clones and leaves some out. The sample carries about 130,000 clones, over 70% recorded once. The sample taken for sequencing was PBMCs. The origin of the receptors is a man aged 35-49 years in good health and CMV-seronegative.

This clone came up a few times. V usage is TRBV6-5 and J usage is TRBJ2-5; 7 bases are a match to TRBD1. Germline CDR1 MNHEY, CDR2 SVGAGI. V gave up 5 bases and J gave up 9 bases; unmatched junction bases: 9. The CDR3 is 13 residues long. CDR3 DNA sequence: TGTGCCAGCAGTCCTACAGGGGTTGGGGCCCAGTACTTC. Its translation is CASSPTGVGAQYF.

In this sample, this clone turned up once. The chain carries TRBV29-1 and TRBJ2-7; 7 bases align to TRBD1. Germline V gives CDR1 SQVTM, CDR2 ANQGSEA. The CDR3 is made up of 16 amino acids. V shed 0 bases, J shed 2 bases, and the junction held 10 bases outside the gene matches. The CDR3 loop reads CSVEDWSGTATYEQYF. The CDR3 DNA reads as TGCAGCGTTGAAGATTGGTCAGGGACAGCCACCTACGAGCAGTACTTC.

V and J are TRBV4-1 and TRBJ1-1; possibly TRBD1 for D (5 bases). CDR1 is MGHRA and CDR2 is YSYEKL in the germline V gene. V was pared by 0 bases and J by 1 base, with 12 bases between. This CDR3 contains 16 residues. The chain's CDR3 is CASSQDGGGPNTEAFF. The CDR3 bases are TGCGCCAGCAGCCAAGATGGGGGAGGGCCGAACACTGAAGCTTTCTTT.

This clone came up a few times. The chain recombines TRBV28 with TRBJ1-5, with 10 bases that match TRBD1. Germline loops: CDR1 MDHEN, CDR2 SYDVKM. The CDR3 contains 15 residues. V lost 7 bases and J lost 7; bases outside the gene matches: 10. CDR3 in amino acids: CASKTPGQGNQPQHF. The CDR3 region has the DNA TGTGCCAGCAAAACGCCGGGACAGGGGAACCAGCCCCAGCATTTT.

The chain has TRBV28 and TRBJ2-7; no firm D call. Trimming stripped 4 bases from V and 3 bases from J, with 7 bases between. Germline V gene data show CDR1 as MDHEN and CDR2 as SYDVKM. The CDR3 covers 12 residues. The CDR3 nucleotides are TGTGCCAGCAGTTGGCAAATCTACGAGCAGTACTTC. Translated: CASSWQIYEQYF. Complete variable domain (other parts from reference TRBV28 and TRBJ2-7): DVKVTQSSRYLVKRTGEKVFLECVQDMDHENMFWYRQDPGLGLRLIYFSYDVKMKEKGDIPEGYSVSREKKERFSLILESASTNQTSMYLCASSWQIYEQYFGPGTRLTVT.

This chain links TRBV11-3 with TRBJ2-3, with TRBD1 matching over 8 bases. This CDR3 has 17 residues. The ends lost 0 bases at V and 8 bases at J; junction bases unmatched: 13. The germline CDR1 and CDR2 sequences are SGHNT and YENEEA. The CDR3 nucleotides are TGTGCCAGCAGCTTAGAAAGGGTCCGTCCAGGGGGCGGTACGCAGTATTTT. Its translation is CASSLERVRPGGGTQYF.

This chain connects TRBV9 to TRBJ1-2; no reliable D call. The ends were cut back, 5 bases at V and 3 bases at J, with 14 bases in the middle. The CDR3 contains 14 residues. Germline-derived CDR1 and CDR2 are SGDLS and YYNGEE. The CDR3 DNA is TGTGCCAGCAGGAAGGTGTCAGGCCACTATGGCTACACCTTC. Translation: CASRKVSGHYGYTF.